These T cell receptor beta chains were read from a single sample in a study of molecular identifiers for immune sequencing clone quantification. MiXCR, run by TCRdb on the PCR reads, gives a single entry per CDR3 protein. This sample has around 460,000 distinct CDR3 sequences, with 20% to 25% found just once. The material sequenced was naive CD8+ T cells from blood, with Jurkat cell RNA spiked in. The source is a human donor in good health. Some libraries in this study had Jurkat cell RNA spiked in. Each CDR3 is given with its conserved first and last residue. Fields, in order: V gene, clone size, D gene, J gene, CDR3 DNA, CDR3 protein. The D gene is left open where the match is weak. Size tells how often a clone was seen (once, few, many) or the class of an expanded clone, and some rows leave it out.

V: TRBV14; size: few; D: .; J: TRBJ1-4; DNA: TGTGCCAGCGGCCACTGGGACGGTGAAAAACTGTTTTTT; CDR3: CASGHWDGEKLFF
V: TRBV19; size: few; D: .; J: TRBJ1-5; DNA: TGTGCCAGTAGCATAGCGACGGGCAGTCAGCCCCAGCATTTT; CDR3: CASSIATGSQPQHF
V: TRBV12-3/TRBV12-4; size: many; D: TRBD1; J: TRBJ2-7; DNA: TGTGCCAGCAGTTTCCATTGGACAGGGAACTACGAGCAGTACTTC; CDR3: CASSFHWTGNYEQYF
V: TRBV9; size: .; D: .; J: TRBJ1-6; DNA: TGTGCCAGCCGCCAGGGGAGAGATTCACCCCTCCACTTT; CDR3: CASRQGRDSPLHF
V: TRBV6-2/TRBV6-3; size: .; D: TRBD1; J: TRBJ1-2; DNA: TGTGCCTCTGGGACAGAACCTTCCTATGGCTACACCTTC; CDR3: CASGTEPSYGYTF
V: TRBV6-5; size: .; D: .; J: TRBJ2-1; DNA: TGTGCCAGCAGCGTAGGGGCAGCCTACAATGAGCAGTTCTTC; CDR3: CASSVGAAYNEQFF
V: TRBV5-3; size: few; D: .; J: TRBJ2-7; DNA: TGTGCCAGCAGCTTGTGGGAGGCACGCTACGAGCAGTACTTC; CDR3: CASSLWEARYEQYF
V: TRBV6-2/TRBV6-3; size: few; D: .; J: TRBJ1-5; DNA: TGTGCCAGCAGTCCCCCGCTGGTGGGGTACAGTCAGCCCCAGCATTTT; CDR3: CASSPPLVGYSQPQHF
V: TRBV4-3; size: many; D: .; J: TRBJ1-2; DNA: TGCGCCAGCAGCCAAGATATAACAGTAGCCGGCTACACCTTC; CDR3: CASSQDITVAGYTF
V: TRBV5-1; size: many; D: .; J: TRBJ2-3; DNA: TGCGCCAGCAGCTTGTACCCCGACACAGATACGCAGTATTTT; CDR3: CASSLYPDTDTQYF
V: TRBV29-1; size: .; D: .; J: TRBJ2-7; DNA: TGCAGCGTTGAAGATCGTCCTGGGACTGGGGGGACGTACGAGCAGTACTTC; CDR3: CSVEDRPGTGGTYEQYF
V: TRBV5-5; size: many; D: TRBD2; J: TRBJ2-7; DNA: TGTGCCAGCAGCTTCGCCGGGGGGTCGTTCTCCTACGAGCAGTACTTC; CDR3: CASSFAGGSFSYEQYF
V: TRBV18; size: many; D: .; J: TRBJ1-1; DNA: TGTGCCAGCTCACCTGCGGGGACCGACACTGAAGCTTTCTTT; CDR3: CASSPAGTDTEAFF
V: TRBV5-1; size: .; D: .; J: TRBJ2-1; DNA: TGCGCCAGCAGCTTGGCCGGGTGGTCCTACAATGAGCAGTTCTTC; CDR3: CASSLAGWSYNEQFF
V: TRBV2; size: .; D: .; J: TRBJ2-7; DNA: TGTGCCAGCAGTGTTTCAGGGAAATCCTACGAGCAGTACTTC; CDR3: CASSVSGKSYEQYF
V: TRBV7-2; size: few; D: .; J: TRBJ1-4; DNA: TGTGCCAGCAGCTTCAGTGACAATAATGAAAAACTGTTTTTT; CDR3: CASSFSDNNEKLFF
V: TRBV6-5; size: many; D: TRBD2; J: TRBJ2-1; DNA: TGTGCCAGCAGCCAACTAGCGGAGCTCTACAATGAGCAGTTCTTC; CDR3: CASSQLAELYNEQFF
V: TRBV12-3/TRBV12-4; size: .; D: TRBD1; J: TRBJ2-1; DNA: TGTGCCAGCAGTTCAGGGGACAGGGTCAATGAGCAGTTCTTC; CDR3: CASSSGDRVNEQFF
V: TRBV2; size: .; D: .; J: TRBJ1-1; DNA: TGTGCCAGAAGCTCAGGCACTGAAGCTTTCTTT; CDR3: CARSSGTEAFF
V: TRBV4-1; size: few; D: TRBD1; J: TRBJ2-7; DNA: TGCGCCAGCAGCCAAGGGACAGGGAGAGGCGAGCAGTACTTC; CDR3: CASSQGTGRGEQYF
V: TRBV2; size: many; D: .; J: TRBJ1-1; DNA: TGTGCCACCCTAACAGCGAACACTGAAGCTTTCTTT; CDR3: CATLTANTEAFF
V: TRBV4-3; size: many; D: .; J: TRBJ2-1; DNA: TGCGCCAGCAGTGAGGGCGGTGAGCAGTTCTTC; CDR3: CASSEGGEQFF
V: TRBV19; size: once; D: .; J: TRBJ2-7; DNA: TGTGCCAGTAGTATCGCAGGGGACTATCTGGACGAGCAGTACTTC; CDR3: CASSIAGDYLDEQYF
V: TRBV5-6; size: many; D: .; J: TRBJ1-1; DNA: TGTGCCAGCAGCTCGATCACGAACACTGAAGCTTTCTTT; CDR3: CASSSITNTEAFF
V: TRBV12-3/TRBV12-4; size: few; D: .; J: TRBJ2-2; DNA: TGTGCCAGCAGTTTATTTCTCGGAAAGAACACCGGGGAGCTGTTTTTT; CDR3: CASSLFLGKNTGELFF
V: TRBV11-2; size: .; D: TRBD1; J: TRBJ1-1; DNA: TGTGCCAGCAGCCTATGGGACAGGGATACTGAAGCTTTCTTT; CDR3: CASSLWDRDTEAFF
V: TRBV12-3/TRBV12-4; size: few; D: .; J: TRBJ2-2; DNA: TGTGCCAGCAGTTTAGTTACGGTGGCCGGGGAGCTGTTTTTT; CDR3: CASSLVTVAGELFF
V: TRBV5-1; size: few; D: .; J: TRBJ1-2; DNA: TGCGCCAGCAGCGGAGGAGACAGCCTATATGGCTACACCTTC; CDR3: CASSGGDSLYGYTF
V: TRBV4-3; size: many; D: .; J: TRBJ2-2; DNA: TGCGCCAGCAGCCAAGCGCTTAACAGGGAGCTGTTTTTT; CDR3: CASSQALNRELFF
V: TRBV4-3; size: .; D: .; J: TRBJ2-7; DNA: TGCGCCAGCAGCCAAGTCCACAACTCCTACGAGCAGTACTTC; CDR3: CASSQVHNSYEQYF
V: TRBV3-1; size: many; D: .; J: TRBJ1-1; DNA: TGTGCCAGCAGCCCCGAACCGAACAGCGATGGGACTGAAGCTTTCTTT; CDR3: CASSPEPNSDGTEAFF
V: TRBV7-9; size: .; D: .; J: TRBJ1-1; DNA: TGTGCCAGCAGCAAGGACCCCACAGGGTTGGCTTTCTTT; CDR3: CASSKDPTGLAFF